Below are 29 T cell receptor beta chains sequenced from a single sample in a study of early T cells in non-severe SARS-CoV-2 infection. TCRdb re-analysed the 5' RACE reads in MiXCR, keeping a single row per CDR3 protein. The data show roughly 110,000 distinct CDR3 sequences, 11% seen once. Material for sequencing was whole blood. These receptors were obtained from an adult who was a healthcare worker with PCR-confirmed SARS-CoV-2 infection or an uninfected control (not recorded which).

This clonotype was detected many times. The V and J genes are TRBV27 and TRBJ2-3; the match to TRBD2 covers 8 bases. J gave up 2 bases and V 3 bases, and 4 bases lay outside the gene matches. The CDR3 is made up of 15 amino acids. Germline lookup yields CDR1 MNHEY and CDR2 SMNVEV (reference sequence). CDR3 DNA: TGTGCCAGCAGTTTGAATAGCGGGAACACAGATACGCAGTATTTT. It codes for CASSLNSGNTDTQYF.

This clonotype turned up a few times. The V gene is TRBV7-2, the J gene TRBJ2-6; D gene uncertain. Germline loops: CDR1 SGHTA, CDR2 FQGNSA. Trimming pared 5 bases from V and 0 bases from J, leaving 17 bases between. The CDR3 totals 18 residues. CDR3 nucleotide sequence: TGTGCCAGCAGCCCCCCTGTACGCTGGGTCTCTGGGGCCAACGTCCTGACTTTC. Protein sequence: CASSPPVRWVSGANVLTF.

V gene TRBV4-3 combines with J gene TRBJ2-1; 7 bases align to TRBD2. Germline V gene sequence: CDR1 LGHNA, CDR2 YSLEER. CDR3 length: 16 residues. With 1 base clipped from V and 5 bases from J, the junction kept 8 bases outside the gene matches. The CDR3 DNA sequence: TGCGCCAGCAGCCAAGGCACTAGCGAGATCCACAATGAGCAGTTCTTC. It translates to CASSQGTSEIHNEQFF.

This clonotype was detected many times. The chain has TRBV12-3 or TRBV12-4 and TRBJ2-1, with D tentatively TRBD2 (6 bases). Trimming stripped 4 bases from V and 8 bases from J, with 12 bases between. The CDR3 sequence is 13 residues long. The chain's CDR3 is CASSSGSGHEQFF. The CDR3 DNA reads as TGTGCCAGCAGTTCAGGTAGCGGCCATGAGCAGTTCTTC.

This clonotype was seen repeatedly, ten times or more. The CDR3 sequence: CASKRQREMSNEQFF. CDR3 sequence (DNA): TGTGCCAGCAAGCGGCAGCGGGAGATGTCCAATGAGCAGTTCTTC. The rearrangement joins TRBV2 to TRBJ2-1; 8 bases map to TRBD2. The germline gives CDR1 SNHLY, CDR2 FYNNEI. The V gene end was trimmed by 7 bases and the J gene end by 6 bases; junction bases not matched to a gene: 11. The CDR3 totals 15 residues.

This clonotype was seen ten or more times. The chain couples TRBV3-1 to TRBJ2-1; D remains ambiguous. V lost 1 base to trimming and J lost 8 bases, with 12 bases between them. Germline CDR1 and CDR2: LGHDT and YNNKEL (reference sequence). This CDR3 is built from 14 residues. CDR3 loop: CASSQVFSYDEQFF. The CDR3 DNA follows: TGTGCCAGCAGCCAAGTGTTTAGTTATGATGAGCAGTTCTTC.

This clonotype turned up a few times. The chain links TRBV3-1 to TRBJ1-6; unclear D gene. This CDR3 has 15 amino acids. Germline CDR1 and CDR2: LGHDT and YNNKEL (reference sequence). V lost 0 bases, J lost 10 bases, and 13 bases lay in between. The DNA of the CDR3 is TGTGCCAGCAGCCAAGATCGAGGAGATAGCTCACCCCTCCACTTT. As protein: CASSQDRGDSSPLHF. The complete variable domain, with remaining parts taken from reference TRBV3-1 and TRBJ1-6, reads DTAVSQTPKYLVTQMGNDKSIKCEQNLGHDTMYWYKQDSKKFLKIMFSYNNKELIINETVPNRFSPKSPDKAHLNLHINSLELGDSAVYFCASSQDRGDSSPLHFGNGTRLTVT.

This clonotype was observed a few times. The chain carries TRBV4-1 and TRBJ2-7, with 8 bases fitting TRBD2. The germline CDR1 and CDR2 sequences are MGHRA and YSYEKL. CDR3 length: 15 residues. Trimming removed 1 base from V and 7 bases from J; junction bases left unmatched: 9. CDR3 DNA: TGCGCCAGCAGCCAAGGGTCGGGAGGGCTAGGGGAGCAGTACTTC. It codes for CASSQGSGGLGEQYF.

This clonotype was seen repeatedly, ten times or more. The chain combines TRBV20-1 with TRBJ2-5; possible D gene TRBD1, 5 bases. The CDR3 is 13 amino acids. CDR1 and CDR2 (germline): DFQATT, SNEGSKA (reference sequence). V lost 7 bases to trimming and J lost 0 bases, with 12 bases between them. For the CDR3, the DNA is TGCAGTGTCGTGAGACAGAACCAAGAGACCCAGTACTTC. Translated: CSVVRQNQETQYF.

Details on this clonotype: With a much larger clone just one base away, this may be a read error. The chain is built from TRBV3-1 and TRBJ1-6; D gene uncertain. Germline V CDR1 and CDR2: LGHDT, YNNKEL (reference sequence). The CDR3 contains 15 residues. DNA of the CDR3: TGTGTCAGCAGCTACAGCCCCAGCCCTAATTCACCCCTCCACTTT. It is translated as CVSSYSPSPNSPLHF.

This clonotype was recorded a few times. The chain is built from TRBV7-2 and TRBJ2-3; D is unresolved. This CDR3 is 12 amino acids long. The V end lost 5 bases, the J end lost 6 bases, and 9 bases lay between the germline ends. Per the germline V gene, CDR1 is SGHTA and CDR2 is FQGNSA. The CDR3 bases are TGTGCCAGCAGCCTCCTGCGGGATACGCAGTATTTT. Its protein is CASSLLRDTQYF.

The sample holds many counts of this clonotype. The genes are TRBV11-2 and TRBJ1-3; unclear D gene. CDR3 size: 14 residues. Germline loops: CDR1 SGHAT, CDR2 FQNNGV. The V end lost 4 bases, the J end lost 1 base, and 8 bases lay between the germline ends. CDR3 DNA sequence: TGTGCCAGCAGCTGGAGGCATTCTGGAAACACCATATATTTT. It codes for CASSWRHSGNTIYF.

The chain links TRBV10-3 to TRBJ2-1; 8 bases are a match to TRBD1. The CDR3 length is 16 residues. In germline, CDR1 is ENHRY, CDR2 SYGVKD. Trimming removed 8 bases from V and 5 bases from J; junction bases left unmatched: 14. The CDR3 protein is CAILRSPGQDNNEQFF. CDR3 bases: TGTGCCATCTTACGTTCCCCGGGACAGGACAACAATGAGCAGTTCTTC.

This chain uses TRBV7-3 with TRBJ2-1; D gene ambiguous. CDR1 is SGHTA and CDR2 is FQGTGA in the germline V gene. The CDR3 contains 15 residues. Trimming left V 5 bases short and J 0 bases short, with 11 bases between. The CDR3 nucleotides read TGTGCCAGCAGCGTACTTGCCGGCTCCTACAATGAGCAGTTCTTC. This translates into CASSVLAGSYNEQFF.

The rearrangement uses TRBV23-1 and TRBJ1-4; D possibly corresponds to TRBD1 (6 bases). TRBV23-1 is an open reading frame whose function is uncertain. This CDR3 is 15 amino acids long. Between the trimmed V and J ends, which lost 10 bases and 10 bases, there was a span of 25 bases. The CDR3 region is CAKDALDYRETKLFF. CDR3 DNA sequence: TGCGCCAAAGACGCCCTTGACTACAGGGAAACAAAACTGTTTTTT.

Only a few counts were recorded for this clonotype. The chain links TRBV11-2 to TRBJ2-1; possibly TRBD2 for D (6 bases). This CDR3 comprises 15 residues. The germline V gene encodes CDR1 SGHAT and CDR2 FQNNGV. V gave up 3 bases and J gave up 2 bases, with 11 bases separating them. The CDR3 DNA reads TGTGCCAGCAGCTTTCAGCGGGTAGCCTACAATGAGCAGTTCTTC. Protein product: CASSFQRVAYNEQFF.

This clonotype has just a few counts. This rearrangement joins TRBV28 to TRBJ2-1; TRBD2 matches 7 bases. After removal of 5 bases from V and 0 bases from J, the junction contained 25 bases not matched to a gene. CDR1 and CDR2 (germline): MDHEN, SYDVKM. The CDR3 contains 22 residues. DNA of the CDR3: TGTGCCAGCAGTATCCCTCCATTTGACCCTCTAGCGGTAACCCACTCCTACAATGAGCAGTTCTTC. It yields the protein CASSIPPFDPLAVTHSYNEQFF.

This clonotype was seen repeatedly, ten times or more. The V and J genes are TRBV15 and TRBJ1-5; D remains ambiguous. Trimming took off 8 bases at V and 0 bases at J, with 11 bases between the two ends. Germline CDR1 is LNHNV and CDR2 is YYDKDF (reference sequence). This CDR3 comprises 14 residues. The DNA for the CDR3 is TGTGCCACCGCGCCACCGTATAGCAATCAGCCCCAGCATTTT. Amino acid sequence: CATAPPYSNQPQHF.

This clonotype was detected a few times. This chain links TRBV12-3 or TRBV12-4 with TRBJ2-3; TRBD2 agrees at 8 bases. Losses at the gene ends were 4 bases for V and 10 bases for J; bases not matched to a gene: 10. CDR3 length equals 14 residues. Here the CDR3 DNA reads TGTGCCAGCAGTTCCCCAGCGGGAGAGAGTGCGCAGTATTTT. The encoded protein is CASSSPAGESAQYF.

This clonotype was picked up a small number of times. The gene calls are TRBV2 and TRBJ2-4, with 9 bases identical to TRBD2. The CDR3 runs to 15 residues. Germline trimming cut 7 bases from V and 15 bases from J; bases unmatched to any gene: 19. Germline V gene data show CDR1 as SNHLY and CDR2 as FYNNEI. Here the CDR3 reads CASKGDRLAGDRPYF. The DNA for the CDR3 is TGTGCCAGCAAAGGGGATCGGTTAGCGGGAGATCGTCCGTACTTC.

This clonotype was seen only a few times. The rearrangement joins TRBV19 to TRBJ2-1, with 10 bases identical to TRBD2. CDR1 is LNHDA and CDR2 is SQIVND in the germline V gene (reference sequence). Losses at the gene ends were 4 bases for V and 4 bases for J; bases not matched to a gene: 7. CDR3 length: 16 residues. Written as DNA, the CDR3 is TGTGCCAGTAGTACTACGACTAGCGGGCATTACAATGAGCAGTTCTTC. Its translation: CASSTTTSGHYNEQFF.

This clonotype was seen only a few times. The genes are TRBV5-4 and TRBJ1-6; 8 positions match TRBD1. CDR3 length equals 16 residues. The germline V gene encodes CDR1 SGHNT and CDR2 YYREEE (reference sequence). The ends lost 0 bases at V and 10 bases at J; junction bases unmatched: 9. CDR3 amino acids: CASSLAFGQGSSPLHF. The CDR3 DNA reads TGTGCCAGCAGCTTGGCCTTCGGACAGGGATCCTCACCCCTCCACTTT.

The table lists this clonotype with a few counts. This chain connects TRBV11-2 to TRBJ2-1; D unresolved. The CDR3 is 13 amino acids. The V gene's germline CDR1 is SGHAT and CDR2 FQNNGV. V shed 3 bases and J shed 9 bases, with 12 bases lying between them. The DNA for the CDR3 is TGTGCCAGCAGCTTGGTCCACCCCAGTGAGCAGTTCTTC. Translation gives CASSLVHPSEQFF.

The CDR3 DNA is TGTGCCAGCAGCTTAGTGGCAGGGGGTTCACCCCTCCACTTT. Protein product: CASSLVAGGSPLHF. The chain has TRBV7-2 and TRBJ1-6, with 7 bases aligning to TRBD1. Germline trimming cut 1 base from V and 9 bases from J; bases unmatched to any gene: 3. CDR1 is SGHTA and CDR2 is FQGNSA in the germline V gene. The CDR3 is made up of 14 amino acids. Filled out from reference TRBV7-2 and TRBJ1-6, the complete variable domain reads GAGVSQSPSNKVTEKGKDVELRCDPISGHTALYWYRQSLGQGLEFLIYFQGNSAPDKSGLPSDRFSAERTGGSVSTLTIQRTQQEDSAVYLCASSLVAGGSPLHFGNGTRLTVT.

The sample holds a few counts of this clonotype. This sequence joins TRBV11-2 and TRBJ2-5; no definite D call. The CDR3 consists of 13 residues. The ends were cut back, 5 bases at V and 2 bases at J, with 9 bases in the middle. The germline V gene encodes CDR1 SGHAT and CDR2 FQNNGV. CDR3 in amino acids: CASSPWGQETQYF. The CDR3 nucleotides read TGTGCCAGCAGCCCCTGGGGTCAAGAGACCCAGTACTTC. The whole variable domain, filled in from reference TRBV11-2 and TRBJ2-5, reads EAGVAQSPRYKIIEKRQSVAFWCNPISGHATLYWYQQILGQGPKLLIQFQNNGVVDDSQLPKDRFSAERLKGVDSTLKIQPAKLEDSAVYLCASSPWGQETQYFGPGTRLLVL.

This clonotype was counted only a few times. CDR3 sequence: CASSFLSRADTQYF. DNA for the CDR3: TGTGCCAGCAGTTTTCTGAGTAGGGCAGATACGCAGTATTTT. The V and J genes are TRBV28 and TRBJ2-3; no clear D. Germline assignment: CDR1 MDHEN and CDR2 SYDVKM. V lost 3 bases to trimming and J lost 4 bases, with 11 bases between them. This CDR3 region has 14 residues.

The chain carries TRBV5-1 and TRBJ2-7; unclear D gene. The CDR3 sequence is 14 residues long. V lost 0 bases, J lost 3 bases, and 10 bases lay in between. Germline CDR1 reads SGHRS; CDR2 reads YFSETQ. CDR3 in amino acids: CASSLGAADYEQYF. In DNA form, the CDR3 reads TGCGCCAGCAGCTTGGGGGCAGCAGACTACGAGCAGTACTTC.

The J gene is TRBJ1-5, the V gene TRBV6-1; 8 positions agree with TRBD1. Per germline, CDR1 MNHNS and CDR2 SASEGT. The CDR3 is made up of 16 amino acids. V gave up 0 bases and J gave up 7 bases; unmatched junction bases: 8. The CDR3 is CASSEAPQGARQPQHF. In nucleotides, the CDR3 is TGTGCCAGCAGTGAAGCCCCCCAGGGGGCGAGGCAGCCCCAGCATTTT.

The rearrangement uses TRBV28 and TRBJ1-1; unclear D gene. Deletions cut 6 bases from V and 0 bases from J, with 8 bases between. CDR1 is MDHEN and CDR2 is SYDVKM in the germline V gene. The length of the CDR3 is 13 residues. The CDR3 loop is CASRYIMNTEAFF. The CDR3 DNA sequence: TGTGCCAGCAGGTATATCATGAACACTGAAGCTTTCTTT.